Each of the 27 T cell receptor beta chains below was sequenced from the same sample in a study of OX40 agonist ivuxolimab in advanced cancers. Assay: immunoSEQ multiplex PCR; the TCRdb copy retains only in-frame clones and omits some. The table records around 99,000 clones, 90% of them present only once. The sequencing used CD4+ or CD8+ T cells sorted from blood, collected in a trial of the OX40 agonist ivuxolimab. These receptors were taken from an adult with an advanced solid tumor such as melanoma, head and neck, liver or kidney cancer.

The chain uses TRBV28 and TRBJ1-4, with 7 nucleotides matching TRBD1. The V segment lost 3 bases and the J segment 3 bases; nucleotides outside the gene matches: 7. This CDR3 spans 16 amino acids. Germline-derived CDR1 and CDR2 are MDHEN and SYDVKM. CDR3 sequence (DNA): TGTGCCAGCAGTTTGACAGGGCTTGGCCCTAATGAAAAACTGTTTTTT. Encoded protein: CASSLTGLGPNEKLFF.

About this clone itself: The junction departs from the called germline gene at one end, perhaps through a read error. This sequence joins TRBV25-1 and TRBJ2-7; D is unresolved. The CDR3 length is 15 residues. Germline V CDR1 and CDR2: MGHDK, SYGVNS. CDR3 DNA sequence: TGTGCCAGCAGTGAGACCCAGGTCCCCTTCTACGGGCAGTACTTC. It yields the protein CASSETQVPFYGQYF.

Of note for this clone: Additional DNA sequences in this sample encode the identical CDR3. The CDR3 sequence: CASSYAQQGQPQHF. In DNA form, the CDR3 reads TGTGCCAGCAGTTACGCGCAACAGGGTCAGCCCCAGCATTTT. This sequence joins TRBV6-6 and TRBJ1-5, with a possible D match to TRBD1 (6 bases). V dropped 2 bases and J dropped 6 bases, with 11 bases sitting between them. The CDR3 spans 14 residues. CDR1 MNHNY and CDR2 SVGAGI come from the germline V gene (reference sequence).

The chain couples TRBV5-5 to TRBJ2-7; 11 bases are a match to TRBD2. Trimming removed 0 bases from V and 5 bases from J; junction bases left unmatched: 7. Per the germline V gene, CDR1 is SGHKS and CDR2 is YYEKEE (reference sequence). The CDR3 extends over 16 amino acids. CDR3 bases: TGTGCCAGCAGCTTGGGGGTAGCGGGAGGGCTCAACGAGCAGTACTTC. Translating it yields CASSLGVAGGLNEQYF.

In its sample, this clone was seen once. The chain recombines TRBV5-1 with TRBJ1-1, with TRBD1 matching over 10 bases. Germline lookup yields CDR1 SGHRS and CDR2 YFSETQ. This CDR3 has 14 amino acids. Trimming at V came to 4 bases and at J to 4 bases, leaving 4 bases not matched to a gene. For the CDR3, the DNA is TGCGCCAGCAGCGACAGGGGGCCGGGCACTGAAGCTTTCTTT. This gives the protein CASSDRGPGTEAFF.

This clone has a single count. The chain employs TRBV5-1 and TRBJ2-5; D not resolved. Germline V CDR1 and CDR2: SGHRS, YFSETQ. This CDR3 region has 15 residues. Trimming stripped 4 bases from V and 5 bases from J, with 18 bases between. The CDR3 region has the DNA TGCGCCAGCAGCCCCACTAATGGGTGGCAGGAGACCCAGTACTTC. Amino acid sequence: CASSPTNGWQETQYF.

The chain recombines TRBV11-2 with TRBJ2-7; 8 bases map to TRBD2. With 5 bases clipped from V and 6 bases from J, the junction kept 9 bases outside the gene matches. The CDR3 runs to 14 residues. The germline CDR1 and CDR2 sequences are SGHAT and FQNNGV. CDR3 nucleotides: TGTGCCAGCAGCCGCCCGGGACTAGATTCCGAGCAGTACTTC. This codes for CASSRPGLDSEQYF. Full variable domain (missing parts from reference TRBV11-2 and TRBJ2-7): EAGVAQSPRYKIIEKRQSVAFWCNPISGHATLYWYQQILGQGPKLLIQFQNNGVVDDSQLPKDRFSAERLKGVDSTLKIQPAKLEDSAVYLCASSRPGLDSEQYFGPGTRLTVT.

This chain joins TRBV19 and TRBJ1-2; 7 bases line up with TRBD1. Losses at the gene ends were 10 bases for V and 2 bases for J; bases not matched to a gene: 10. This CDR3 region has 14 residues. CDR1 is LNHDA, CDR2 SQIVND, per germline (reference sequence). The CDR3 DNA follows: TGTGCCACAAGGGGCAGGGGGTTAAACTATGGCTACACCTTC. As protein: CATRGRGLNYGYTF.

The chain couples TRBV18 to TRBJ1-2; unclear D gene. The CDR3 loop spans 15 amino acids. Germline V gene data show CDR1 as KGHSH and CDR2 as LQKENI. The V end lost 1 base, the J end lost 6 bases, and 15 bases lay between the germline ends. Written as DNA, the CDR3 is TGTGCCAGCTCACCACGCGGTTATGATGGGGATGGCTACACCTTC. This codes for CASSPRGYDGDGYTF.

The chain carries TRBV11-2 and TRBJ2-5; 9 bases are a match to TRBD2. J lost 3 bases, V lost 5 bases, and 4 bases had no gene match. CDR1 and CDR2 (germline): SGHAT, FQNNGV. This CDR3 spans 14 amino acids. For the CDR3, the DNA is TGTGCCAGCAGCACCCTAGCGGGGAAAGAGACCCAGTACTTC. As protein: CASSTLAGKETQYF. Full variable domain (outside the CDR3, taken from reference TRBV11-2 and TRBJ2-5): EAGVAQSPRYKIIEKRQSVAFWCNPISGHATLYWYQQILGQGPKLLIQFQNNGVVDDSQLPKDRFSAERLKGVDSTLKIQPAKLEDSAVYLCASSTLAGKETQYFGPGTRLLVL.

V gene TRBV4-1 combines with J gene TRBJ2-7; 10 positions match TRBD2. Germline V gene lookup returns CDR1 MGHRA and CDR2 YSYEKL. The CDR3 covers 16 residues. J gave up 0 bases and V 3 bases, and 5 bases lay outside the gene matches. The DNA of the CDR3 is TGCGCCAGCAGCCAGTATGGACTAGCGGACTCCTACGAGCAGTACTTC. It yields the protein CASSQYGLADSYEQYF.

CDR3 residues: CASSTGGWSGETQYF. Written as DNA, the CDR3 is TGCGCCAGCAGCACAGGGGGCTGGAGTGGAGAGACCCAGTACTTC. This chain links TRBV5-1 with TRBJ2-5, with 9 nucleotides matching TRBD1. The CDR3 covers 15 residues. Trimming cost V 4 bases and J 4 bases; bases outside gene matches: 8. Per the germline V gene, CDR1 is SGHRS and CDR2 is YFSETQ.

The V and J genes are TRBV6-6 and TRBJ1-3, with unresolved D. Germline V gene data show CDR1 as MNHNY and CDR2 as SVGAGI (reference sequence). Trimming pared 6 bases from V and 0 bases from J, leaving 9 bases between. The CDR3 is made up of 14 amino acids. The CDR3 region is CASRLGLSGNTIYF. The CDR3 DNA follows: TGTGCCAGCAGGCTAGGGCTCTCTGGAAACACCATATATTTT.

The chain carries TRBV7-7 and TRBJ2-1, with D possibly matching TRBD2 (6 bases). The CDR3 runs to 12 residues. V lost 5 bases to trimming and J lost 7 bases, with 9 bases between them. The germline V gene has CDR1 SSHAT and CDR2 FNYEAQ (reference sequence). The CDR3 protein is CASSPGGNEQFF. CDR3 nucleotide sequence: TGTGCCAGCAGCCCAGGAGGGAATGAGCAGTTCTTC. Together with reference TRBV7-7 and TRBJ2-1, the CDR3 gives the full variable domain: GAGVSQSPRYKVTKRGQDVTLRCDPISSHATLYWYQQALGQGPEFLTYFNYEAQPDKSGLPSDRFSAERPEGSISTLTIQRTEQRDSAMYRCASSPGGNEQFFGPGTRLTVL.

This chain connects TRBV18 to TRBJ2-2; D is ambiguous. Trimming removed 0 bases from V and 7 bases from J, with 12 bases in between. This CDR3 has 15 residues. CDR1 KGHSH and CDR2 LQKENI come from the germline V gene. CDR3 nucleotides: TGTGCCAGCTCACCACCGGTCGGAATTGGCGGGGAGCTGTTTTTT. Translation: CASSPPVGIGGELFF.

The chain couples TRBV7-3 to TRBJ2-6; D remains ambiguous. This CDR3 is built from 16 residues. Germline CDR1 SGHTA, CDR2 FQGTGA. The V gene lost 3 bases and the J gene lost 0 bases, with 9 bases spanning the gap. The CDR3 loop reads CASSFTASSGANVLTF. In DNA, the CDR3 is TGTGCCAGCAGCTTTACGGCGAGCTCTGGGGCCAACGTCCTGACTTTC.

V gene TRBV11-2 combines with J gene TRBJ2-7; perhaps TRBD2 as D (5 bases). Germline V gene data show CDR1 as SGHAT and CDR2 as FQNNGV. This CDR3 is built from 14 residues. Between the trimmed V and J ends, which lost 1 base and 3 bases, there was a span of 10 bases. Here the CDR3 DNA reads TGTGCCAGCAGCTTAGGAGGGCAGAGCTACGAGCAGTACTTC. Translating it yields CASSLGGQSYEQYF.

The chain carries TRBV15 and TRBJ2-5, with D uncertain. V shed 0 bases and J shed 7 bases, with 12 bases lying between them. This CDR3 comprises 14 residues. Germline CDR1 and CDR2: LNHNV and YYDKDF (reference sequence). The CDR3 DNA is TGTGCCACCAGCAGAGATGGGCATCTGGGGACCCAGTACTTC. Protein: CATSRDGHLGTQYF.

The chain carries TRBV5-1 and TRBJ2-3, with a tentative D call TRBD2 (6 bases). The CDR3 is 16 residues long. Trimming removed 4 bases at V and 0 bases at J, with 15 bases between. CDR1 and CDR2 (germline): SGHRS, YFSETQ. In DNA, the CDR3 is TGCGCCAGCAGCGGTTTTAGCGGACTAAGCACAGATACGCAGTATTTT. Translation gives CASSGFSGLSTDTQYF.

The chain carries TRBV28 and TRBJ2-7, with 8 bases that match TRBD2. The junction had 7 bases not matched to a gene; V was cut back by 7 bases and J by 2 bases. Per the germline V gene, CDR1 is MDHEN and CDR2 is SYDVKM. The CDR3 runs to 14 residues. The CDR3 DNA follows: TGTGCCAGCAAAAAGCGGGAGACCGCCTACGAGCAGTACTTC. Its translation is CASKKRETAYEQYF.

The rearrangement links TRBV13 to TRBJ1-6; D is ambiguous. CDR1 is PRHDT, CDR2 FYEKMQ, per germline (reference sequence). The CDR3 extends over 12 amino acids. V lost 5 bases to trimming and J lost 10 bases, with 9 bases between them. The CDR3 DNA sequence: TGTGCCAGCAGCAGACTTTACTCACCCCTCCACTTT. Amino acids: CASSRLYSPLHF.

The rearrangement uses TRBV6-5 and TRBJ1-3; D is unresolved. This CDR3 spans 15 amino acids. Germline CDR1 and CDR2: MNHEY and SVGAGI. Trimming removed 6 bases from V and 0 bases from J, with 12 bases in between. CDR3 sequence reads: CASRVTVTSGNTIYF. As DNA, the CDR3 is TGTGCCAGCAGGGTAACCGTCACCTCTGGAAACACCATATATTTT.

J is TRBJ2-3 and V is TRBV27; D is possibly TRBD1 (6 bases). Trimming cost V 5 bases and J 10 bases, with 22 bases left between them. The CDR3 has 15 amino acids. In germline, CDR1 is MNHEY, CDR2 SMNVEV (reference sequence). The CDR3 DNA reads TGTGCCAGCAGTCGAACAGGGCAAGCCGATAGATCGCAGTATTTT. Residues: CASSRTGQADRSQYF.

This chain joins TRBV29-1 and TRBJ2-1; possibly TRBD1 for D (6 bases). Germline assignment: CDR1 SQVTM and CDR2 ANQGSEA. The ends were cut back, 5 bases at V and 7 bases at J, with 15 bases in the middle. The CDR3 runs 13 residues. CDR3: CSVRWQGTNEQFF. DNA for the CDR3: TGCAGCGTTAGATGGCAGGGGACGAATGAGCAGTTCTTC.

In its sample, this clone was seen once. The J gene is TRBJ2-7, the V gene TRBV27; D is possibly TRBD1 or TRBD2 (5 bases each). Germline V lookup: CDR1 MNHEY, CDR2 SMNVEV (reference sequence). V was trimmed by 4 bases and J by 5 bases, leaving 21 bases between them. CDR3 length: 16 amino acids. For the CDR3, the DNA is TGTGCCAGCAGTTCGACTACCCCCCTCACAGGTGACGAGCAGTACTTC. Translating gives CASSSTTPLTGDEQYF.

The count of this clone is one. The rearrangement uses TRBV28 and TRBJ1-1; D gene unclear. V dropped 1 base and J dropped 0 bases, with 18 bases sitting between them. Germline V CDR1 and CDR2: MDHEN, SYDVKM. This CDR3 spans 18 amino acids. The DNA for the CDR3 is TGTGCCAGCAGTTTATTCGGACGTGGACGGGCGATGAACACTGAAGCTTTCTTT. As protein: CASSLFGRGRAMNTEAFF.

V is TRBV5-4 and J is TRBJ1-2, with TRBD1 matching over 7 bases. The length of the CDR3 is 14 residues. Trimming cost V 7 bases and J 0 bases; bases outside gene matches: 6. CDR1 and CDR2 from the germline V gene are SGHNT and YYREEE (reference sequence). DNA of the CDR3: TGTGCCAGCGGTGCAGGGGGGCCTAACTATGGCTACACCTTC. Its protein product is CASGAGGPNYGYTF.